Reported below is one T cell receptor beta chain. This sample stems from a study of blood T cell repertoires in COVID-19. About the research overall: Specimens from acute and convalescent COVID-19 originated in the United States, Italy and Spain. The cDNA or gDNA used as material had been derived from T cells, B-cell-depleted T cells, or PBMCs.

As originally analysed: From reference gene primer amplification, estimates of nucleated cell counts were derived. The data were produced by immunoSEQ multiplex PCR, yet TCRdb's version contains in-frame clones alone and is incomplete. The V and J calls and the clone size are those of that table, but D and trimming were determined from the DNA. The data show more than 95,000 clones, with about four fifths seen just once and 7.5% to 10% held by the top ten. The material sequenced was peripheral blood. This TCR came from a woman aged 70-85 years with acute or convalescent COVID-19.

The DNA of the CDR3 is TGTGCCAGCAGCGTAGCTGGACTAGGAAAAGAGACCCAGTACTTC. This codes for CASSVAGLGKETQYF. This chain links TRBV9 with TRBJ2-5; 7 bases map to TRBD2. The CDR3 loop spans 15 amino acids. The ends lost 0 bases at V and 3 bases at J; junction bases unmatched: 5. The germline V gene has CDR1 SGDLS and CDR2 YYNGEE.